Listed here are 14 T cell receptor beta chains from one sample, sequenced in a study of lymphopenia after photon versus proton radiotherapy. TCRdb keeps only in-frame clones here, not all; method: immunoSEQ multiplex PCR. Of 150,000 to 200,000 clones in the sample, around 85% were seen once. The source material was peripheral blood, sampled from a patient treated with photon-based radiotherapy. The receptor set was obtained from a man aged 50-59 years with gastric cancer.

V and J are TRBV6-5 and TRBJ2-7, with 11 bases that match TRBD2. The V gene's germline CDR1 is MNHEY and CDR2 SVGAGI. The CDR3 is made up of 15 amino acids. V dropped 6 bases and J dropped 2; count of bases not matched to a gene: 6. The chain's CDR3 is CASSRGTSGTYEQYF. Here the CDR3 DNA reads TGTGCCAGCAGCCGCGGGACTAGCGGCACCTACGAGCAGTACTTC.

V gene TRBV4-2 combines with J gene TRBJ2-1; TRBD2 aligns across 10 bases. Trimming cost V 0 bases and J 4 bases; bases outside gene matches: 9. The CDR3 loop spans 18 amino acids. Germline CDR1 LGHNA, CDR2 YNFKEQ. DNA of the CDR3: TGTGCCAGCAGCCAAGAAGGGTCGACTAGCGGGTTTTACAATGAGCAGTTCTTC. It codes for CASSQEGSTSGFYNEQFF.

This chain joins TRBV18 and TRBJ1-2, with D possibly being TRBD1 (6 bases). The V gene lost 1 base and the J gene lost 3 bases, with 18 bases spanning the gap. Germline values: CDR1 KGHSH, CDR2 LQKENI. The CDR3 loop spans 17 amino acids. The CDR3 loop is CASSPLDKGGDHYGYTF. The DNA for the CDR3 is TGTGCCAGCTCACCACTGGATAAGGGGGGCGACCACTATGGCTACACCTTC.

In this sample, this clone turned up once. The chain couples TRBV29-1 to TRBJ1-2; tentative D call: TRBD1 (5 bases). Germline V gene lookup returns CDR1 SQVTM and CDR2 ANQGSEA. The CDR3 consists of 11 residues. V was pared by 6 bases and J by 8 bases, with 13 bases between. Here the CDR3 DNA reads TGCAGCGTCGCCGGGGGGTGGGGCTACACCTTC. Amino acids: CSVAGGWGYTF.

The chain is built from TRBV27 and TRBJ2-1, with 10 bases matching TRBD1. In germline, CDR1 is MNHEY, CDR2 SMNVEV (reference sequence). The CDR3 sequence is 16 residues long. Trimming at V came to 5 bases and at J to 6 bases, leaving 10 bases not matched to a gene. The CDR3 is CASSRPGQGLSNEQFF. The CDR3 region has the DNA TGTGCCAGCAGTAGACCGGGACAGGGGTTAAGCAATGAGCAGTTCTTC.

The chain couples TRBV28 to TRBJ2-4; D is unclear. V shed 5 bases and J shed 0 bases, with 11 bases lying between them. Per the germline V gene, CDR1 is MDHEN and CDR2 is SYDVKM. The CDR3 totals 15 residues. CDR3 coding DNA: TGTGCCAGCAGTCCGGGTGGGATAGCCAAAAACATTCAGTACTTC. It translates to CASSPGGIAKNIQYF. Supplemented by reference TRBV28 and TRBJ2-4, the full variable domain reads DVKVTQSSRYLVKRTGEKVFLECVQDMDHENMFWYRQDPGLGLRLIYFSYDVKMKEKGDIPEGYSVSREKKERFSLILESASTNQTSMYLCASSPGGIAKNIQYFGAGTRLSVL.

The rearrangement joins TRBV28 to TRBJ2-1; 8 bases line up with TRBD2. Trimming at V came to 1 base and at J to 7 bases, leaving 6 bases not matched to a gene. The CDR3 runs 15 residues. The germline CDR1 and CDR2 sequences are MDHEN and SYDVKM. In DNA form, the CDR3 reads TGTGCCAGCAGTTTATCAGCGGGAGCGCGGAATGAGCAGTTCTTC. This sequence encodes CASSLSAGARNEQFF.

The chain uses TRBV7-2 and TRBJ2-5; TRBD1 matches 10 bases. V shed 2 bases, J shed 4 bases, and the junction held 4 bases outside the gene matches. Germline lookup yields CDR1 SGHTA and CDR2 FQGNSA. The CDR3 contains 15 residues. CDR3 bases: TGTGCCAGCAGCTTAACGGGGACAGGGGTAGAGACCCAGTACTTC. It yields the protein CASSLTGTGVETQYF.

The CDR3 protein is CASSQKTSGNYEQYF. The CDR3 bases are TGTGCCAGCAGCCAGAAGACTAGCGGGAATTACGAGCAGTACTTC. The chain joins TRBV7-8 to TRBJ2-5; the match to TRBD2 covers 11 bases. The better agreement between TRBJ2-7 and the DNA end casts doubt on the J call. CDR1 is SGHVS and CDR2 is FQNEAQ in the germline V gene. This CDR3 has 15 amino acids.

This clone was seen only once. V usage is TRBV10-1 and J usage is TRBJ2-7; maybe TRBD1 (6 bases). Trimming took 5 bases from V and 2 from J, leaving 13 bases between them. The CDR3 covers 14 residues. The germline V gene has CDR1 WNHNN and CDR2 SYGVQD (reference sequence). In nucleotides, the CDR3 is TGCGCCAGCAGTAGGGCAGGGGCCCCCTACGAGCAGTACTTC. This gives the protein CASSRAGAPYEQYF.

The V and J genes are TRBV7-6 and TRBJ2-2; D perhaps matches TRBD2 (6 bases). The CDR3 spans 15 residues. Trimming cost V 2 bases and J 1 base, with 8 bases left between them. Germline loops: CDR1 SGHVS, CDR2 FNYEAQ. The CDR3 region has the DNA TGTGCCAGCAGCTTACCGACTAGGAACACCGGGGAGCTGTTTTTT. Translated: CASSLPTRNTGELFF.

This chain links TRBV5-1 with TRBJ1-1, with TRBD1 matching 10 bases. This CDR3 comprises 14 residues. J lost 4 bases, V lost 4 bases, and 4 bases had no gene match. The V gene's germline CDR1 is SGHRS and CDR2 YFSETQ. The CDR3 DNA reads TGCGCCAGCAGCCCAGGGACAGGGGTCACTGAAGCTTTCTTT. It yields the protein CASSPGTGVTEAFF.

This chain links TRBV11-2 with TRBJ2-5, with 8 bases fitting TRBD1. Germline CDR1 and CDR2: SGHAT and FQNNGV. J was trimmed by 1 base and V by 10 bases; bases with no gene match: 5. CDR3 length: 13 amino acids. The CDR3 region has the DNA TGTGCCACCTCAGGGACAGGCCAAGAGACCCAGTACTTC. Translated: CATSGTGQETQYF.

The chain uses TRBV6-5 and TRBJ1-4; D may be TRBD1 (6 bases). Germline values: CDR1 MNHEY, CDR2 SVGAGI. The CDR3 sequence is 14 residues long. Trimming stripped 0 bases from V and 8 bases from J, with 10 bases between. The CDR3 sequence: CASSYSGAWEKLFF. CDR3 DNA sequence: TGTGCCAGCAGTTACTCGGGGGCTTGGGAAAAACTGTTTTTT.